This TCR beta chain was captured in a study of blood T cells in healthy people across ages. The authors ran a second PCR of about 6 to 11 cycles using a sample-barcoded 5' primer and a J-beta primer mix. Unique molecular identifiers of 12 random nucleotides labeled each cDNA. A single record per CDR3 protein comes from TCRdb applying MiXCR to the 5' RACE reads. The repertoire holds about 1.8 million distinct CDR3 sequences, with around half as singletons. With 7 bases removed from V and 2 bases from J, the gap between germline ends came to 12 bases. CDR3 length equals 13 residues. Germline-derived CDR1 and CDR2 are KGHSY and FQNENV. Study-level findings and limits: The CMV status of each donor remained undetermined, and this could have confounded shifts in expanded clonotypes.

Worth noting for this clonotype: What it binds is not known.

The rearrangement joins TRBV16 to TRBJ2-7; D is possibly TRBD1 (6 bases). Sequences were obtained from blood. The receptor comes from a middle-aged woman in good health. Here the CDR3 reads CASNPGVTYEQYF. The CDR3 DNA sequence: TGTGCCAGCAATCCAGGGGTTACCTACGAGCAGTACTTC.